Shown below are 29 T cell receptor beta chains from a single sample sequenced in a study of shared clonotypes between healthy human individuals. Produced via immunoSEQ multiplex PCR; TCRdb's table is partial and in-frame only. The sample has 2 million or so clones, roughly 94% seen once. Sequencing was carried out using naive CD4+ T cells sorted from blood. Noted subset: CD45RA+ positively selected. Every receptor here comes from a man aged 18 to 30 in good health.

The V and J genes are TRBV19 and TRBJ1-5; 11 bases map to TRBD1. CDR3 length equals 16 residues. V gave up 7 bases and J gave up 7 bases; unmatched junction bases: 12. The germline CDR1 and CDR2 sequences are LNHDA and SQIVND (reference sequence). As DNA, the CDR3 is TGTGCCAGTACCCTTCAGGGACAGGGGGTCGGGCAGCCCCAGCATTTT. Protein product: CASTLQGQGVGQPQHF.

CDR3 residues: CASSVSGFNEKLFF. The CDR3 nucleotides read TGTGCCAGTAGTGTCTCTGGATTTAATGAAAAACTGTTTTTT. J is TRBJ1-4 and V is TRBV19; D call uncertain. Trimming removed 5 bases at V and 4 bases at J, with 11 bases between. This CDR3 has 14 amino acids. Germline CDR1 LNHDA, CDR2 SQIVND (reference sequence).

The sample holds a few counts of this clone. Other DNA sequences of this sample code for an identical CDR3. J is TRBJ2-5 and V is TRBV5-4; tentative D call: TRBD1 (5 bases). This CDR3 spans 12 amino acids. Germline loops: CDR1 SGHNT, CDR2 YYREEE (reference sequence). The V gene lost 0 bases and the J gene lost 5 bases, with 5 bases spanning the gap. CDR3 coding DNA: TGTGCCAGCAGCTTGGAGGGGGAGACCCAGTACTTC. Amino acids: CASSLEGETQYF.

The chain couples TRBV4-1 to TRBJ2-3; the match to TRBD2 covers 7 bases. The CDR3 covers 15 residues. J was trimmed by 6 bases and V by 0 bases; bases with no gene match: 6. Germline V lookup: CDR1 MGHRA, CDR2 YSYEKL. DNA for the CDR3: TGCGCCAGCAGCCAAGAGTTGCGGGAGACTGATACGCAGTATTTT. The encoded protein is CASSQELRETDTQYF.

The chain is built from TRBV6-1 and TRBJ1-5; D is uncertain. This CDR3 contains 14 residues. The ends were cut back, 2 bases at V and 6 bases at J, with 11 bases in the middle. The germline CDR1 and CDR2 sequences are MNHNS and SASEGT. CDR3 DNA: TGTGCCAGCAGTGAAAGGCGACAATCTCAGCCCCAGCATTTT. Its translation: CASSERRQSQPQHF.

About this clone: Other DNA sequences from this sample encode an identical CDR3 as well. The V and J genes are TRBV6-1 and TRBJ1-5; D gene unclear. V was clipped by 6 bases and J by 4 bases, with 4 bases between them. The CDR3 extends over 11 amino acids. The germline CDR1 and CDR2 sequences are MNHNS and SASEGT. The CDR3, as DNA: TGTGCCAGCAGGGAAAATCAGCCCCAGCATTTT. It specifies CASRENQPQHF.

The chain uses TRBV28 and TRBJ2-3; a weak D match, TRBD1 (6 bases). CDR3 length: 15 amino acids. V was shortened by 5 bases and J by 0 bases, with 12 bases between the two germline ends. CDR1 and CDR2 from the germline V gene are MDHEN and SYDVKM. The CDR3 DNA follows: TGTGCCAGCAGTATGCCAGGGGCTAGCACAGATACGCAGTATTTT. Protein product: CASSMPGASTDTQYF.

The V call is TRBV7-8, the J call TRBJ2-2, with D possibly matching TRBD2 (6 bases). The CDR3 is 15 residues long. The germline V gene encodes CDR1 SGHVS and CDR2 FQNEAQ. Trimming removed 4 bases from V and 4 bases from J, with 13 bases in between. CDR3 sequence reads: CASSSDHGSTGELFF. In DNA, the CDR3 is TGTGCCAGCAGCTCCGACCACGGGAGCACCGGGGAGCTGTTTTTT.

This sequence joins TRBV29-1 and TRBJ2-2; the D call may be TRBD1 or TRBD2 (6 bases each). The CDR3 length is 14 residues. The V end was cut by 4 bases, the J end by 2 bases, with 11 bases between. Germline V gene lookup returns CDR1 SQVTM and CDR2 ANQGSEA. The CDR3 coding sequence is TGCAGCGTTGTAAGGGGGGTAAACACCGGGGAGCTGTTTTTT. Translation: CSVVRGVNTGELFF.

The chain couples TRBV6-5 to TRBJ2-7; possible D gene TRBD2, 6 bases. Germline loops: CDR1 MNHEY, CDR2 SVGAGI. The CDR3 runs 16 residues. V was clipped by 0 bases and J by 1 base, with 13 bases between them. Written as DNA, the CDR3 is TGTGCCAGCAGTTACTCGTCGGGACTTAAATCCTACGAGCAGTACTTC. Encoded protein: CASSYSSGLKSYEQYF.

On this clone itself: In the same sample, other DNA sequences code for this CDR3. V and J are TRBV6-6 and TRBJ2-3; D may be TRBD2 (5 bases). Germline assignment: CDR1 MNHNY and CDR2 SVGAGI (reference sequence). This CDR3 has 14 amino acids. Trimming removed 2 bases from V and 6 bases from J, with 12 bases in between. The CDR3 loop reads CASSYGGPSDTQYF. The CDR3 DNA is TGTGCCAGCAGTTACGGAGGTCCGTCGGATACGCAGTATTTT.

The CDR3 region is CASTRSGGQGGYTF. The CDR3, as DNA: TGTGCCAGCACCAGGAGTGGGGGGCAAGGTGGCTACACCTTC. This chain joins TRBV13 and TRBJ1-2; maybe TRBD1 (6 bases). CDR3 length equals 14 residues. CDR1 and CDR2 (germline): PRHDT, FYEKMQ (reference sequence). Trimming left V 7 bases short and J 7 bases short, with 19 bases between.

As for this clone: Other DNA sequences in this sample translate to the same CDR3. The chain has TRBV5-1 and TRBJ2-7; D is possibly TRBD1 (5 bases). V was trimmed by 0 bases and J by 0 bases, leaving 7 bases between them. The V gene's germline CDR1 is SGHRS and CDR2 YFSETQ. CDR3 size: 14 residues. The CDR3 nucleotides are TGCGCCAGCAGCTTGGGGACAAGCTCCTACGAGCAGTACTTC. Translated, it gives CASSLGTSSYEQYF.

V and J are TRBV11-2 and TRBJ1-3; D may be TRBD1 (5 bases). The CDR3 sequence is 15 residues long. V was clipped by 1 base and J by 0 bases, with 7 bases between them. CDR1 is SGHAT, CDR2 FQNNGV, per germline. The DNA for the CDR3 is TGTGCCAGCAGCTTAGGGGGCGGCTCTGGAAACACCATATATTTT. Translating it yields CASSLGGGSGNTIYF.

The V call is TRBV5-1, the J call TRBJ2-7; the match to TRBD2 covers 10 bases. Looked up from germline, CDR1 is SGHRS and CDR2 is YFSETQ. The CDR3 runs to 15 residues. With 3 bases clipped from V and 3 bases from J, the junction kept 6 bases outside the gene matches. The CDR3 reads CASSYSSGSGYEQYF. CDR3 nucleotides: TGCGCCAGCAGCTATTCTAGCGGGAGCGGCTACGAGCAGTACTTC.

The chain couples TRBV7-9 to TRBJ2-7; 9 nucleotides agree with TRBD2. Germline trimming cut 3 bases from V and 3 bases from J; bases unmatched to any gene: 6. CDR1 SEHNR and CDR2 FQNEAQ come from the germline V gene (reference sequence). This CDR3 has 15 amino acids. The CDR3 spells CASSLGSGGYYEQYF. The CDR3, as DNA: TGTGCCAGCAGCTTGGGTAGCGGGGGATACTACGAGCAGTACTTC.

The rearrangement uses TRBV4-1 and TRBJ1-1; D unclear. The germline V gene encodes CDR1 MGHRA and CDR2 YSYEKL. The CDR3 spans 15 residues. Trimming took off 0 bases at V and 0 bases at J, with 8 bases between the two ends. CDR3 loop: CASSQDRVMNTEAFF. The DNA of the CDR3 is TGCGCCAGCAGCCAAGATCGGGTCATGAACACTGAAGCTTTCTTT.

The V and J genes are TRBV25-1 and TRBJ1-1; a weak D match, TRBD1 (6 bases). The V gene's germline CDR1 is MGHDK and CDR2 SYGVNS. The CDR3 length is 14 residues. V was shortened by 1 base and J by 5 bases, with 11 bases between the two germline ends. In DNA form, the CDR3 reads TGTGCCAGCAGTGAATCAACAGGGCGGACTGAAGCTTTCTTT. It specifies CASSESTGRTEAFF.

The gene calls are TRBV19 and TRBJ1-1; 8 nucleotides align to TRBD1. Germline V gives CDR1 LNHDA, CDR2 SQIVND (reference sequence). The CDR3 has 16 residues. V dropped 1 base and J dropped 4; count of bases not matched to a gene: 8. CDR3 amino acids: CASSIGAGGGGTEAFF. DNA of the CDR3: TGTGCCAGTAGTATAGGGGCAGGGGGCGGAGGCACTGAAGCTTTCTTT. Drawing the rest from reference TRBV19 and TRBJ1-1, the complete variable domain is DGGITQSPKYLFRKEGQNVTLSCEQNLNHDAMYWYRQDPGQGLRLIYYSQIVNDFQKGDIAEGYSVSREKKESFPLTVTSAQKNPTAFYLCASSIGAGGGGTEAFFGQGTRLTVV.

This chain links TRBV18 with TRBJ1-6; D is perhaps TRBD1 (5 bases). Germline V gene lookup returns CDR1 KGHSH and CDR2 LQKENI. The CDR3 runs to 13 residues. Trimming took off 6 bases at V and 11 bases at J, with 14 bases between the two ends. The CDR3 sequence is CASSPEDNPPLHF. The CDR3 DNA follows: TGTGCCAGCTCTCCGGAGGACAACCCACCCCTCCACTTT.

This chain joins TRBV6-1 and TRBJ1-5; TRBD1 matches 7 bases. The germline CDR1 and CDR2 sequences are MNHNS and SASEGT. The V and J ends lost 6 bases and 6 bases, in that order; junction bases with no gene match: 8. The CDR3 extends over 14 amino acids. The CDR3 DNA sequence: TGTGCCAGCAGCGCTCAGGGGGGAAGTCAGCCCCAGCATTTT. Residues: CASSAQGGSQPQHF.

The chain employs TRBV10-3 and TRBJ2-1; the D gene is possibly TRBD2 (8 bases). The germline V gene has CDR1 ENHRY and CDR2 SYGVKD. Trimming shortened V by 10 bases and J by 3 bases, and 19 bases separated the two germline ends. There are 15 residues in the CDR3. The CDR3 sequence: CATNPGRDSYNEQFF. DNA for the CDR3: TGTGCCACTAACCCCGGGAGGGACAGCTACAATGAGCAGTTCTTC.

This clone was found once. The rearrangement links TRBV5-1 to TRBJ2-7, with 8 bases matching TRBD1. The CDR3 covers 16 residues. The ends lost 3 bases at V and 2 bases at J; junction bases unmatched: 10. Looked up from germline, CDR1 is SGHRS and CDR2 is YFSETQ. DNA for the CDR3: TGCGCCAGCAGCTGGACCCCGGACAGGGCTCCCTACGAGCAGTACTTC. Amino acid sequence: CASSWTPDRAPYEQYF.

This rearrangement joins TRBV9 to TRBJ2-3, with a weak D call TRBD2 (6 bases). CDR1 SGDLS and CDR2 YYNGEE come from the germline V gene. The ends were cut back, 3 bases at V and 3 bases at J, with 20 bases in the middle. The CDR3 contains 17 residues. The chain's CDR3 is CASSARDSSRGTDTQYF. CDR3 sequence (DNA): TGTGCCAGCAGCGCCCGGGACTCCTCCCGCGGAACAGATACGCAGTATTTT. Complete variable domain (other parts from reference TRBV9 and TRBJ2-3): DSGVTQTPKHLITATGQRVTLRCSPRSGDLSVYWYQQSLDQGLQFLIQYYNGEERAKGNILERFSAQQFPDLHSELNLSSLELGDSALYFCASSARDSSRGTDTQYFGPGTRLTVL.

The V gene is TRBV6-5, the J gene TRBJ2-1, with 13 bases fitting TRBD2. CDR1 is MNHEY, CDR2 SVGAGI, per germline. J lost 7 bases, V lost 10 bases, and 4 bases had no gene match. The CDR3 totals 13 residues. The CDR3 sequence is CATRTSGSNEQFF. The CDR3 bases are TGTGCCACCCGGACTAGCGGGAGTAATGAGCAGTTCTTC.

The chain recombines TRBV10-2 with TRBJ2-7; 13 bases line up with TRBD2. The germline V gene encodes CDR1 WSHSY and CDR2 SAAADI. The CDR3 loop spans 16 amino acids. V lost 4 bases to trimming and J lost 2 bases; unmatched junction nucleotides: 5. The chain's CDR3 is CASSGLAGGAAYEQYF. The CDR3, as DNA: TGCGCCAGCAGTGGACTAGCGGGGGGCGCCGCCTACGAGCAGTACTTC.

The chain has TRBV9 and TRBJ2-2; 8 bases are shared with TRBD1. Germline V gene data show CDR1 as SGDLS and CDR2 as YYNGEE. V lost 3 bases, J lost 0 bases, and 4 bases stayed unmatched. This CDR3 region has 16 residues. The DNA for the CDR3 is TGTGCCAGCAGCGATCGGACAGGGCCGAACACCGGGGAGCTGTTTTTT. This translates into CASSDRTGPNTGELFF.

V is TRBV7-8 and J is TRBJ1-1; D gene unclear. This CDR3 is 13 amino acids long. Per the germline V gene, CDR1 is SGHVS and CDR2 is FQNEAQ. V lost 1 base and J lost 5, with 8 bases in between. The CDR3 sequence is CASSLVDGTEAFF. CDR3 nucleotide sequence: TGTGCCAGCAGCTTAGTAGATGGGACTGAAGCTTTCTTT.

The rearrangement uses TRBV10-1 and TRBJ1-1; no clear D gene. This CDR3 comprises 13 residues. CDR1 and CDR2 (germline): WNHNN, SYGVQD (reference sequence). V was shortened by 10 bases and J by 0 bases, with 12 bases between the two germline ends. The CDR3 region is CATTPALNTEAFF. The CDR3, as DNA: TGCGCCACCACGCCGGCCCTGAACACTGAAGCTTTCTTT.